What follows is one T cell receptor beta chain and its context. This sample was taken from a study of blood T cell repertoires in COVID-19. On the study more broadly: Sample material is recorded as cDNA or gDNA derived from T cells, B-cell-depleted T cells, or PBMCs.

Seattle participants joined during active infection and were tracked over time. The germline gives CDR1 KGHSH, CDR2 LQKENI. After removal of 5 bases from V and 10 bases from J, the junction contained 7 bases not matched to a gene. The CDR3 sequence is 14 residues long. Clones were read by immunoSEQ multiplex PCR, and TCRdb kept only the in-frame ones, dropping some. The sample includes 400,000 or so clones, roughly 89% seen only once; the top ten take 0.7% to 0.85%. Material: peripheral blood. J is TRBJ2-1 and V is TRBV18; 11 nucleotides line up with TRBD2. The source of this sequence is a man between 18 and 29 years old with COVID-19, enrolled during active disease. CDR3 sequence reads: CASSDRTSGLEQFF. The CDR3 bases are TGTGCCAGCTCAGACCGGACTAGCGGGTTGGAGCAGTTCTTC.